Listed here is a single T cell receptor beta chain. Its antigen is still unknown. Base qualities are not at hand, and no much larger clone is one base apart. V is shortened by 4 bases, J by 2 bases, and the region joining them spans 14 bases. The CDR3 runs 14 amino acids, cysteine and phenylalanine included. Kept here is only the CDR3 DNA, which spans 42 bases and is read in frame from base 1. Via the germline V gene (reference sequence), CDR1 is GTSNPN and CDR2 SVGIG. According to the study, the label for this sample's time point signals: human tissue collected at research (rapid) autopsy. For comparison, three non-HCT patients with other cancers were selected retrospectively, each having at least five GI tract samples and no known GI disease at death. Autopsy tissues, which were obtained after a median post-mortem interval of approximately 10 hours, included GI sites from esophagus to rectum, liver, skin and lymphoid organs including spleen. Autopsy specimens were bisected, with one portion flash-frozen in liquid nitrogen and the rest formalin-fixed; GI outer muscle layers were removed. Genomic DNA was extracted from frozen tissues using the Mag-Bind Blood & Tissue DNA HDQ 96 Kit on a Chemagic 360 or the DNeasy Blood & Tissue Kit. Because of concern about red blood cell contamination, extracted DNA was further purified using the Genomic DNA Clean & Concentrator-25 kit.

This entry belongs to a study of tissue T cells after allogeneic stem cell transplantation (dated by TCRdb to the early 2020s). Concerning the study at large: When multiple samples of a tissue were available, H&E sections were reviewed by a pathologist, and samples with histologically apparent lymphocytes were prioritized for sequencing. The study profiled TCR beta repertoires in many tissues obtained from research autopsies of patients with and without GVHD, and also in mouse models of GVHD. The human part of the study was a prospective observational study with no blinding and no randomization.

The library came from the immunoSEQ multiplex PCR assay. TCRbeta CDR3 sequencing was done by Adaptive Biotechnologies at survey depth, reporting CDR3 sequences, V/J genes, productive frequency and template counts. TCR beta CDR3 regions were amplified from genomic DNA rather than RNA. Processing in the source paper ran as follows. Jensen-Shannon divergence was used to quantify pairwise repertoire overlap between tissues, with a value of 1 indicating complete divergence and a value of 0 indicating identical repertoires. Tissues were grouped by single-linkage agglomerative hierarchical clustering of pairwise JSD values, and the clustering results were shown as dendrograms. GLIPH2 was run on all patient samples with simulation_depth 1000, kmer_min_depth 3, cdr3_length_cutoff 8, keeping groups with more than two unique CDR3s. A standardized tissue-overlap score extrapolated Jaccard GLIPH-group overlap across patients to a standard repertoire size of 1000 clones. To look at how diversity was associated with clinical or experimental variables, linear mixed-effect models were used, with tissue treated as a fixed effect and individual treated as a random effect. Not all clones reach the TCRdb copy of this immuneACCESS table, which keeps in-frame sequences only. Checked studies attribute under half of the gap to unresolved V genes and leave the rest unexplained. V, J and clone size derive from that table, while D and trimming were established from the DNA sequence. In this sample the table shows about 10,000 clones, over 50% of which occur a single time. Jointly, the top ten make up 26% of the sample.

Results and caveats for the whole study, not just this receptor: Within patients, how anatomically similar tissues were was a major factor shaping TCR repertoire composition, regardless of disease or transplant status. A small and clinically heterogeneous patient cohort was studied, and sampling depth was acknowledged as a limitation. Only a few T cell clones appeared in more than one patient, yet motif-based clustering showed tissue-specific repertoire signatures that were shared between patients. The study did not determine which tissue TCRs were alloreactive or antigen-specific, and some clones might have been persisting host cells. No blood samples were available from the non-GVHD comparator patients. Blood and spleen T cells captured only a limited portion of the TCR repertoire detected in tissues, in both patients and mice.

The input for sequencing was tissue from the stomach, taken at autopsy. Rearrangement joined TRBV30 to TRBJ1-1; the D gene is not confidently resolved. This receptor was taken from a male donor older than 55 with lung cancer. The CDR3 amino acid sequence is: CAWNIGQINTEAFF. The DNA sequence follows: TGTGCCTGGAATATCGGCCAGATTAACACTGAAGCTTTCTTT.